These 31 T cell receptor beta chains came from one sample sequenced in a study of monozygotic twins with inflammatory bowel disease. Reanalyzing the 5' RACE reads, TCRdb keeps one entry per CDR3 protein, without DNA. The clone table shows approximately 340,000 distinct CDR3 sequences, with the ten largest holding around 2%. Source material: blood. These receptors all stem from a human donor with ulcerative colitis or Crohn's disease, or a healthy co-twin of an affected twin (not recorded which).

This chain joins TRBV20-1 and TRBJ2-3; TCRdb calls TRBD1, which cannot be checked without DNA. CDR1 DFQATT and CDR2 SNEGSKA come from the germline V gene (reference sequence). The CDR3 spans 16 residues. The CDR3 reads CSAPKIRDSGPDTQYF.

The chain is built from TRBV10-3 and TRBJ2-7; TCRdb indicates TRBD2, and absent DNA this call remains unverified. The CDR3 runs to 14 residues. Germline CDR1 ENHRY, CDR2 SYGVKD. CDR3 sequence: CAIAPGLVVYEQYF.

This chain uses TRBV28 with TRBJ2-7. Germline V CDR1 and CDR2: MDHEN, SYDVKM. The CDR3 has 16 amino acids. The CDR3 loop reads CASSLFRVGSSYEQYF.

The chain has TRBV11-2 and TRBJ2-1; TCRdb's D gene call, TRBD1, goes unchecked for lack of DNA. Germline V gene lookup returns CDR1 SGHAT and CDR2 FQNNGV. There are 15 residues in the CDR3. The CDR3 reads CASSSDRGTYNEQFF.

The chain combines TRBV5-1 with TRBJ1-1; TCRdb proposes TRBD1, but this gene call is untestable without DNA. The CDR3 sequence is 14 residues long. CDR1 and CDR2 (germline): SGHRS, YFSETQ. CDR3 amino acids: CASSLAGEGAEAFF.

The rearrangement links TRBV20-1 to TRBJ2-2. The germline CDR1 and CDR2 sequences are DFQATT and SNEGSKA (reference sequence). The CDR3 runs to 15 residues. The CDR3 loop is CSATKGNANTGELFF.

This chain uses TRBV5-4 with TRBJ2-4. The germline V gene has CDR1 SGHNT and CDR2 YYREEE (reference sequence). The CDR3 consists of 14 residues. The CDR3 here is CASSLKWGENIQYF. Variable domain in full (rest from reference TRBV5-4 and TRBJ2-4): ETGVTQSPTHLIKTRGQQVTLRCSSQSGHNTVSWYQQALGQGPQFIFQYYREEENGRGNFPPRFSGLQFPNYSSELNVNALELDDSALYLCASSLKWGENIQYFGAGTRLSVL.

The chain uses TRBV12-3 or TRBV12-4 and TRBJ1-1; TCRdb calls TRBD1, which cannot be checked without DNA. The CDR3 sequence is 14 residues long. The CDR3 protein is CASSAPGPNTEAFF.

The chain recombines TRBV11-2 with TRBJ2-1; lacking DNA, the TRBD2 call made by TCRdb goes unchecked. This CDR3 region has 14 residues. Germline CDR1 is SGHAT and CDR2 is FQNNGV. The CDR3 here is CASSSSGMGAEQFF. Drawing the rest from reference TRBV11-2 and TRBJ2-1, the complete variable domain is EAGVAQSPRYKIIEKRQSVAFWCNPISGHATLYWYQQILGQGPKLLIQFQNNGVVDDSQLPKDRFSAERLKGVDSTLKIQPAKLEDSAVYLCASSSSGMGAEQFFGPGTRLTVL.

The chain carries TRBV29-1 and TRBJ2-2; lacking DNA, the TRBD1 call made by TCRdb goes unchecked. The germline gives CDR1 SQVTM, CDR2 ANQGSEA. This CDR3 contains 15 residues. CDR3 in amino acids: CSAIRGVTNTGELFF.

The CDR3 region is CAIRPDSSYEQYF. This chain uses TRBV10-3 with TRBJ2-7. Germline V gene lookup returns CDR1 ENHRY and CDR2 SYGVKD. The CDR3 totals 13 residues.

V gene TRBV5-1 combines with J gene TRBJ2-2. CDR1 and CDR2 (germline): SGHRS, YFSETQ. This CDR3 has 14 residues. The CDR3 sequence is CASSFAGSTGELFF. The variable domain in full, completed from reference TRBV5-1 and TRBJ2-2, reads KAGVTQTPRYLIKTRGQQVTLSCSPISGHRSVSWYQQTPGQGLQFLFEYFSETQRNKGNFPGRFSGRQFSNSRSEMNVSTLELGDSALYLCASSFAGSTGELFFGEGSRLTVL.

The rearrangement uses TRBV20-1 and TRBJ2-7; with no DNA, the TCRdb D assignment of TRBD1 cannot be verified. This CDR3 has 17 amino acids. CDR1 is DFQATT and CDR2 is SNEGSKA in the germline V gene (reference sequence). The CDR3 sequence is CSARDLARTATSGGQYF.

The CDR3 loop is CASSLPGKANGGITDTQYF. J is TRBJ2-3 and V is TRBV5-1; TCRdb lists TRBD2, though no DNA is available to test this call. This CDR3 comprises 19 residues. Germline V gives CDR1 SGHRS, CDR2 YFSETQ.

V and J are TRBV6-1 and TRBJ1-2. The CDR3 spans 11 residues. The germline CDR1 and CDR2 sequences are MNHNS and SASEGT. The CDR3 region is CASSITDGYTF.

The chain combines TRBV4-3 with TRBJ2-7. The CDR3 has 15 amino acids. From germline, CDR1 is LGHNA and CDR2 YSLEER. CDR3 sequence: CASSQDLAVSYEQYF.

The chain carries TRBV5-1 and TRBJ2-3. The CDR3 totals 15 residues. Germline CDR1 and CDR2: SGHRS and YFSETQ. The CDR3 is CASSLGGLPTDTQYF.

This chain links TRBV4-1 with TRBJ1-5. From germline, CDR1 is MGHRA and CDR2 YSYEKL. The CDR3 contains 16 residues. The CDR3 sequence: CASSQAVLVGNQPQHF.

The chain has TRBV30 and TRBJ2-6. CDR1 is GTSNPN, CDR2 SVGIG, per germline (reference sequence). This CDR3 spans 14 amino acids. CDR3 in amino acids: CAWSFYSGANVLTF.

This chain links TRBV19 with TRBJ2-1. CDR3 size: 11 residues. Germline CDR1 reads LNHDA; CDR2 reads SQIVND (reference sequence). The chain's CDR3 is CASSILNEQFF.

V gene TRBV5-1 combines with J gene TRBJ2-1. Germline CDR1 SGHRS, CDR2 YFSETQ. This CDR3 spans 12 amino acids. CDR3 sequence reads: CASSLGSLEQFF.

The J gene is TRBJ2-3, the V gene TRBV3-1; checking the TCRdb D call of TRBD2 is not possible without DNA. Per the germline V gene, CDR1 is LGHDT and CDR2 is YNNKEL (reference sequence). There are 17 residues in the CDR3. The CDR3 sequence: CASSLPAGTSSTDTQYF.

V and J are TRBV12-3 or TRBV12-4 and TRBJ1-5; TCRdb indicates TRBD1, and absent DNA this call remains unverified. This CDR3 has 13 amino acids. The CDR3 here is CASSLTGDQPQHF.

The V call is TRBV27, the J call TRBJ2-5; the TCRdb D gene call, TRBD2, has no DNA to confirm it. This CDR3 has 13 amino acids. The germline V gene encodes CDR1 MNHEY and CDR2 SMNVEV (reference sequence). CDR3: CASSLLREETQYF.

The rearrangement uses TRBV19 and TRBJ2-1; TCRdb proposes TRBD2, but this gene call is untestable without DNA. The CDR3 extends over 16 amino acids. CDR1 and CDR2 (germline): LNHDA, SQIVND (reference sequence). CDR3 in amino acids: CASSIVAGGPKNEQFF.

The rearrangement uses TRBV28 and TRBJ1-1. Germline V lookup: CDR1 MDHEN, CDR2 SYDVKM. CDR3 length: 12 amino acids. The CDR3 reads CATARSFTEAFF.

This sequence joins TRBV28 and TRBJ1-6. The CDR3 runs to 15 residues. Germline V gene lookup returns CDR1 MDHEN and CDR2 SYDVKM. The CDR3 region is CASSWDSGSYSPLHF.

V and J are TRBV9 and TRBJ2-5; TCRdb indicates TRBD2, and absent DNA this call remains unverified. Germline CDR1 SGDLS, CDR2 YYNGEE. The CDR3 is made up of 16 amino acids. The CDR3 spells CASSIGGLAGEETQYF.

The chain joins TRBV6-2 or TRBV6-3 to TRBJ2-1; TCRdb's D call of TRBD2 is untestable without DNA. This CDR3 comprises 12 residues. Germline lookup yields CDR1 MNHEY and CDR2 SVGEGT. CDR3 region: CASRRRGGGEFF.

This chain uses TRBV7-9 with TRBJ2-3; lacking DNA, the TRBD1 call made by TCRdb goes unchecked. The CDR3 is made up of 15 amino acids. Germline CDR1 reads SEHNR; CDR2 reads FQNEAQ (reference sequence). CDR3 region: CASSGGRGEMDTQYF.

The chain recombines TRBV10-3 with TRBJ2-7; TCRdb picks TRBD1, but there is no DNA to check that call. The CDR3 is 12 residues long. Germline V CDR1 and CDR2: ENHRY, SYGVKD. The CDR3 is CAHGDRTYEQYF.